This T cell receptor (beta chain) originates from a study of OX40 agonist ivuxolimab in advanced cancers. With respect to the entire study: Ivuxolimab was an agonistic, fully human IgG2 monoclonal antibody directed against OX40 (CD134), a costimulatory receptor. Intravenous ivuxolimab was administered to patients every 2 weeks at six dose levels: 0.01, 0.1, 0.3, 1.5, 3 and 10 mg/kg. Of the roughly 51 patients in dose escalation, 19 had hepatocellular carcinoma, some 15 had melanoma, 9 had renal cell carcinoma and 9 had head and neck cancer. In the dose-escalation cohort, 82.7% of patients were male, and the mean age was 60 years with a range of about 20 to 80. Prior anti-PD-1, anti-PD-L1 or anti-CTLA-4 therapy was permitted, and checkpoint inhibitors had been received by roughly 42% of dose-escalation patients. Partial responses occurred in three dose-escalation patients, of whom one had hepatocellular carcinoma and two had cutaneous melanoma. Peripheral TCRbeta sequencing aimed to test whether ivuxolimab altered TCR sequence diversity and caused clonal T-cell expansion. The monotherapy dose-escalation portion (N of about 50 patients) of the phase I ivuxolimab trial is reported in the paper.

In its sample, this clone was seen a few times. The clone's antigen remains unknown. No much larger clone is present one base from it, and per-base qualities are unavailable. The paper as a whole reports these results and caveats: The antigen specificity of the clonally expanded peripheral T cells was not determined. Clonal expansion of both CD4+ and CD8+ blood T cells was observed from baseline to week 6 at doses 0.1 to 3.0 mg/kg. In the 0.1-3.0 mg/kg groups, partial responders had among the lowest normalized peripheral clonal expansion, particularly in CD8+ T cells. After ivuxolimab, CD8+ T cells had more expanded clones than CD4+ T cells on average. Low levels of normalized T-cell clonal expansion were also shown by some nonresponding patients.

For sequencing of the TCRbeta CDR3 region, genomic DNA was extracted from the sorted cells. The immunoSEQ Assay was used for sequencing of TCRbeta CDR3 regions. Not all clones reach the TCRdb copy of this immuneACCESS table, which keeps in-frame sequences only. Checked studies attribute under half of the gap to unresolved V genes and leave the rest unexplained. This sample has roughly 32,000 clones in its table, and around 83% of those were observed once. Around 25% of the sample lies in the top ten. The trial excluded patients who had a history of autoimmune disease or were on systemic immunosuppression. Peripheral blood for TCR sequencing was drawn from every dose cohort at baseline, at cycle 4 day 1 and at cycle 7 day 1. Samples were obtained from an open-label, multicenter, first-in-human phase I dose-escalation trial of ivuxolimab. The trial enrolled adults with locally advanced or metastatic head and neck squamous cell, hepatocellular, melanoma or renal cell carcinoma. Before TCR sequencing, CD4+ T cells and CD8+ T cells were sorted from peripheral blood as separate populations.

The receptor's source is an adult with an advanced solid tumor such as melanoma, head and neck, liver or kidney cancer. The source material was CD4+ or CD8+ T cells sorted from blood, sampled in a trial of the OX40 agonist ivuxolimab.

CDR3 region: CASRGPGPEGLEPFF. The sequence in DNA is TGTGCCAGCAGAGGGCCGGGCCCCGAAGGCCTCGAGCCTTTCTTT. The sequence joins TRBV6-1 to TRBJ1-1; a confident D gene designation cannot be given. Trimming costs V 6 bases and J 12 bases, and their ends lie 26 bases apart. The CDR3 goes from the cysteine to the phenylalanine over 15 residues. Only the CDR3 DNA is retained, 45 bases long and in frame from the first base. The germline V gene specifies MNHNS as CDR1 and SASEGT as CDR2.